Shown below are 11 T cell receptor beta chains from a single sample sequenced in a study of blood T cell repertoires in COVID-19. Some clones are missing from TCRdb's copy, which holds only in-frame ones; the method was immunoSEQ multiplex PCR. The sample records some 140,000 clones, approximately 78% being singletons. The sample was peripheral blood. The receptors shown here come from a man in his sixties who had recovered from COVID-19.

This clone was seen a handful of times. The chain employs TRBV2 and TRBJ1-1; TRBD1 matches at 10 bases. There are 13 residues in the CDR3. The V and J ends lost 6 bases and 5 bases, in that order; junction bases with no gene match: 3. CDR1 is SNHLY and CDR2 is FYNNEI in the germline V gene. The CDR3 DNA follows: TGTGCCAGCAGGGGACAGGGGAGGACTGAAGCTTTCTTT. Protein sequence: CASRGQGRTEAFF.

The chain carries TRBV6-2 or TRBV6-3 and TRBJ2-1, with 8 bases lining up with TRBD2. This CDR3 is 16 amino acids long. CDR1 MNHEY and CDR2 SVGEGT come from the germline V gene. V gave up 5 bases and J gave up 6 bases; unmatched junction bases: 12. CDR3 sequence reads: CASSDPSGRFANEQFF. In DNA, the CDR3 is TGTGCCAGCAGTGACCCCAGCGGGAGATTTGCCAATGAGCAGTTCTTC.

The J gene is TRBJ2-1, the V gene TRBV7-3; TRBD2 aligns across 9 bases. The CDR3 runs 14 residues. CDR1 and CDR2 (germline): SGHTA, FQGTGA. V trimming: 6 bases; J trimming: 7 bases; junction bases outside the gene matches: 7. The CDR3 region is CASSFSGRRNEQFF. The CDR3 region has the DNA TGTGCCAGCAGTTTTAGCGGGAGAAGGAATGAGCAGTTCTTC.

The chain links TRBV7-2 to TRBJ2-2; TRBD2 agrees at 11 bases. J was trimmed by 3 bases and V by 1 base; bases with no gene match: 4. CDR3 size: 17 residues. The germline V gene has CDR1 SGHTA and CDR2 FQGNSA. CDR3: CASSLEVAGGYTGELFF. The DNA for the CDR3 is TGTGCCAGCAGCTTAGAAGTAGCGGGAGGGTACACCGGGGAGCTGTTTTTT.

The genes are TRBV4-3 and TRBJ2-3; 15 positions match TRBD2. Unmatched junction bases numbered 12, after V lost 0 bases and J lost 5 bases. Germline assignment: CDR1 LGHNA and CDR2 YSLEER. The CDR3 runs 20 residues. CDR3 sequence (DNA): TGCGCCAGCAGCCAAGAGTGGACTCCGGGACTAGCGGGGGGATTAGATACGCAGTATTTT. Its protein is CASSQEWTPGLAGGLDTQYF.

The chain carries TRBV6-5 and TRBJ2-7; weak D call: TRBD2 (5 bases). This CDR3 has 13 amino acids. V shed 2 bases and J shed 6 bases, with 11 bases lying between them. Looked up from germline, CDR1 is MNHEY and CDR2 is SVGAGI. CDR3 in DNA: TGTGCCAGCAGTTACGGGAGCCGACTCGAGCAGTACTTC. Residues: CASSYGSRLEQYF.

The chain joins TRBV2 to TRBJ1-5; 9 bases map to TRBD1. Germline trimming cut 3 bases from V and 4 bases from J; bases unmatched to any gene: 4. This CDR3 is 15 amino acids long. Germline V gives CDR1 SNHLY, CDR2 FYNNEI. The CDR3 DNA reads TGTGCCAGCAGTGATGGGACAGGGACTAATCAGCCCCAGCATTTT. It is translated as CASSDGTGTNQPQHF. Full variable domain (outside the CDR3, taken from reference TRBV2 and TRBJ1-5): EPEVTQTPSHQVTQMGQEVILRCVPISNHLYFYWYRQILGQKVEFLVSFYNNEISEKSEIFDDQFSVERPDGSNFTLKIRSTKLEDSAMYFCASSDGTGTNQPQHFGDGTRLSIL.

This clone appeared a few times. The rearrangement uses TRBV7-8 and TRBJ2-7; 12 nucleotides align to TRBD2. V was clipped by 5 bases and J by 4 bases; unmatched bases: 6. Germline CDR1 and CDR2: SGHVS and FQNEAQ. There are 15 residues in the CDR3. The CDR3 DNA reads as TGTGCCAGCAGCCAGACTAGCGGGGGCTTTTACGAGCAGTACTTC. It yields the protein CASSQTSGGFYEQYF. The complete variable domain, with remaining parts taken from reference TRBV7-8 and TRBJ2-7, reads GAGVSQSPRYKVAKRGQDVALRCDPISGHVSLFWYQQALGQGPEFLTYFQNEAQLDKSGLPSDRFFAERPEGSVSTLKIQRTQQEDSAVYLCASSQTSGGFYEQYFGPGTRLTVT.

This chain connects TRBV3-1 (or the pseudogene TRBV3-2) to TRBJ2-2, with 7 bases lining up with TRBD2. The CDR3 has 16 residues. J was trimmed by 4 bases and V by 2 bases; bases with no gene match: 7. Germline V gene data show CDR1 as LGHDT and CDR2 as YNNKEL (reference sequence). The CDR3 loop is CASSQHPSGTTGELFF. The CDR3 DNA sequence: TGTGCCAGCAGCCAACATCCTAGCGGAACCACCGGGGAGCTGTTTTTT.

The chain has TRBV7-9 and TRBJ2-5; D is uncertain. Germline V CDR1 and CDR2: SEHNR, FQNEAQ (reference sequence). Between the trimmed V and J ends, which lost 8 bases and 3 bases, there was a span of 7 bases. CDR3 length equals 11 residues. The CDR3 DNA reads as TGTGCCAGCGGCCTGGAAGAGACCCAGTACTTC. It is translated as CASGLEETQYF.

The CDR3 here is CSVVGQGVTEAFF. In DNA form, the CDR3 reads TGCAGCGTTGTAGGGCAGGGGGTCACTGAAGCTTTCTTT. This chain uses TRBV29-1 with TRBJ1-1; 7 nucleotides agree with TRBD1. CDR1 and CDR2 from the germline V gene are SQVTM and ANQGSEA. The CDR3 totals 13 residues. Losses at the gene ends were 4 bases for V and 4 bases for J; bases not matched to a gene: 6. Combining the CDR3 with reference TRBV29-1 and TRBJ1-1 gives the whole variable domain SAVISQKPSRDICQRGTSLTIQCQVDSQVTMMFWYRQQPGQSLTLIATANQGSEATYESGFVIDKFPISRPNLTFSTLTVSNMSPEDSSIYLCSVVGQGVTEAFFGQGTRLTVV.